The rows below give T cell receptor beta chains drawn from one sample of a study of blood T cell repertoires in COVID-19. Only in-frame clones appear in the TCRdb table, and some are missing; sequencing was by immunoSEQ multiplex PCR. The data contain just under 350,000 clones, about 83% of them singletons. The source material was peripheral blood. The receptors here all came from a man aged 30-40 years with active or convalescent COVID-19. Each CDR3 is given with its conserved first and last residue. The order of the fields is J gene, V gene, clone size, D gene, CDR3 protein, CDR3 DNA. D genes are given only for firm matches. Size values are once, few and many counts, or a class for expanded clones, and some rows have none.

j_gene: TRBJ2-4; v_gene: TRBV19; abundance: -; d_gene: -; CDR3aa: CASSHRRLAKNIQYF; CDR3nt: TGTGCCAGTAGTCACCGGAGGTTAGCCAAAAACATTCAGTACTTC
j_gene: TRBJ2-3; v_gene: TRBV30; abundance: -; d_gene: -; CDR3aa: CAWSVLEGKDTQYF; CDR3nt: TGTGCCTGGAGTGTACTGGAGGGGAAGGATACGCAGTATTTT
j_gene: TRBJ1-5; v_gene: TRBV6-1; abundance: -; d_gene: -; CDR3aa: CASSDWQRGQPQHF; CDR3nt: TGTGCCAGCAGTGATTGGCAGCGCGGTCAGCCCCAGCATTTT
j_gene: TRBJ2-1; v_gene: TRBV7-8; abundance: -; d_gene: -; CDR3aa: CASSRRGNEQFF; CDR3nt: TGTGCCAGCAGCCGCAGGGGCAATGAGCAGTTCTTC
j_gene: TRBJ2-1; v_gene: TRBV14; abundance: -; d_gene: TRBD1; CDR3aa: CASSKIGGLREQFF; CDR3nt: TGTGCCAGCAGCAAAATAGGGGGCCTTAGGGAGCAGTTCTTC
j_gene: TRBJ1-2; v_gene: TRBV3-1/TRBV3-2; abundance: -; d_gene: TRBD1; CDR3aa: CASSPRQGHYGYTF; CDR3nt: TGTGCCAGCAGCCCCCGACAGGGCCACTATGGCTACACCTTC
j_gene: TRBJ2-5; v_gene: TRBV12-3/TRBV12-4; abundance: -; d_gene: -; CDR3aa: CASRGLEQETQYF; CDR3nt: TGTGCCAGCAGGGGGCTGGAGCAAGAGACCCAGTACTTC
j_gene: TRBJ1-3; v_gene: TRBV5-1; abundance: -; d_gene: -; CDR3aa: CASSSSSRGNTGNTIYF; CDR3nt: TGCGCCAGCAGTTCCTCCTCACGGGGTAATACTGGAAACACCATATATTTT
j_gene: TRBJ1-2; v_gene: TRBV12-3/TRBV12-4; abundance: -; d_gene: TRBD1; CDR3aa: CASSLGQLYGYTF; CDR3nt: TGTGCCAGCAGCCTGGGACAGTTGTATGGCTACACCTTC
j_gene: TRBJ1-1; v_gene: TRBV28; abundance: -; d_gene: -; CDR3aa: CASSFSRGGEAFF; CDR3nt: TGTGCCAGCAGTTTTAGTAGGGGGGGGGAAGCTTTCTTT
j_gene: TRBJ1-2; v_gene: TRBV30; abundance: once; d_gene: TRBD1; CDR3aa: CAWTTRQGTAYGYTF; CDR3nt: TGTGCCTGGACCACCCGACAGGGAACGGCCTATGGCTACACCTTC
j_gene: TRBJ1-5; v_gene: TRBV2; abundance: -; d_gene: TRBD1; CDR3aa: CASTARTGDQPQHF; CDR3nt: TGTGCCAGCACTGCGAGGACAGGGGATCAGCCCCAGCATTTT
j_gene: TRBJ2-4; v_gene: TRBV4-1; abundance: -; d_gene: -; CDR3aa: CASSHPRTDFKNIQYF; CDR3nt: TGCGCCAGCAGCCATCCCAGGACAGACTTTAAAAACATTCAGTACTTC
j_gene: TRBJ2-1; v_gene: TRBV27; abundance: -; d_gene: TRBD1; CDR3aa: CASSLLLRQGGYNEQFF; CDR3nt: TGTGCCAGCAGTTTACTACTCAGACAGGGGGGGTACAATGAGCAGTTCTTC
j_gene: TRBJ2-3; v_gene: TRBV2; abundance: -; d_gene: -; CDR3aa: CASSDRASRADTQYF; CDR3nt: TGTGCCAGCAGTGACCGTGCCTCGAGGGCAGATACGCAGTATTTT
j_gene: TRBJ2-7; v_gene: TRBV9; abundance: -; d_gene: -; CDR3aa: CASSSPENLYEQYF; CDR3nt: TGTGCCAGCAGCTCACCTGAGAATCTCTACGAGCAGTACTTC
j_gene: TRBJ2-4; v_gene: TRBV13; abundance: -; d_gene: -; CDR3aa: CASSLVTKNIQYF; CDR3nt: TGTGCCAGCAGCTTAGTCACAAAAAACATTCAGTACTTC
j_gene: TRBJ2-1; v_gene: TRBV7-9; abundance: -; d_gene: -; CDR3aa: CASSLMANNEQFF; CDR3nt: TGTGCCAGCAGCTTGATGGCAAACAATGAGCAGTTCTTC
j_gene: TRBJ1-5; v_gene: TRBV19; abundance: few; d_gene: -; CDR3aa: CASRPTVDSNQPQHF; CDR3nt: TGTGCCAGTAGGCCGACAGTCGATAGCAATCAGCCCCAGCATTTT
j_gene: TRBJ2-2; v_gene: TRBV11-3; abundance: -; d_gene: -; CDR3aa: CASSFLGAVTGELFF; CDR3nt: TGTGCCAGCAGCTTCCTAGGGGCCGTCACCGGGGAGCTGTTTTTT
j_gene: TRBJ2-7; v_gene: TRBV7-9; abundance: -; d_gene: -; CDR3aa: CASSLEVRGFYEQYF; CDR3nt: TGTGCCAGCAGCTTAGAGGTCAGAGGATTTTACGAGCAGTACTTC
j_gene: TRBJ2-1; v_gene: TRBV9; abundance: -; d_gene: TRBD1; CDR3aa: CASSEGRQGGYNEQFF; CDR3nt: TGTGCCAGCAGCGAGGGGAGACAGGGGGGTTACAATGAGCAGTTCTTC
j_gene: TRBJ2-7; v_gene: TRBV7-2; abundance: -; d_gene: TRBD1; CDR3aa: CASSLVGRQGAGEQYF; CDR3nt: TGTGCCAGCAGCTTAGTCGGACGACAGGGGGCAGGGGAGCAGTACTTC
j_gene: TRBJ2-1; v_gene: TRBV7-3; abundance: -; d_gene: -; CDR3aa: CASSSREQFF; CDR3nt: TGTGCCAGCAGCAGCCGGGAGCAGTTCTTC
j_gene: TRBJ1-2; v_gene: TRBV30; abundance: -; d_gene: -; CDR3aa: CAWSSITGEAYGYTF; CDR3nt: TGTGCCTGGAGTTCCATCACCGGGGAAGCCTATGGCTACACCTTC
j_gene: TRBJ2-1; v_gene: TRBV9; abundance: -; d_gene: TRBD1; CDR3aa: CASSGGTGSREQFF; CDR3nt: TGTGCCAGCAGCGGTGGGACAGGCTCGCGTGAGCAGTTCTTC
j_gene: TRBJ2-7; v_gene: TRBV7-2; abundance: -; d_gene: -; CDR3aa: CASSLVGWEKFHEQYF; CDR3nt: TGTGCCAGCAGCTTAGTGGGGTGGGAGAAGTTCCACGAGCAGTACTTC
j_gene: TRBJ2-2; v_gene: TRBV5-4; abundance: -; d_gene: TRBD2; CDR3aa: CASRWGGPNTGELFF; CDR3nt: TGTGCCAGCAGATGGGGGGGACCGAACACCGGGGAGCTGTTTTTT